This T cell receptor beta chain is from a study of blood T cell repertoires in COVID-19. At the level of the study: Sites in the United States, Italy and Spain provided acute and convalescent COVID-19 samples. From T cells, B-cell-depleted T cells, or PBMCs came the material, which was cDNA or gDNA.

Germline V lookup: CDR1 SQVTM, CDR2 ANQGSEA. With V trimmed by 7 bases and J by 7 bases, 5 bases remained unmatched. The CDR3 length is 12 residues. Original handling: How many nucleated cells were present was estimated from reference gene primer amplification. Only in-frame clones appear in the TCRdb table, and some are missing; sequencing was by immunoSEQ multiplex PCR. From that table come the V and J calls and clone size; the DNA was used to work out D and trimming. Of under 200,000 clones in the sample, about 86% were seen once. Source material: peripheral blood. The rearrangement uses TRBV29-1 and TRBJ1-4; 8 bases are shared with TRBD1. The sequence derives from a man aged 25-45 years with active or convalescent COVID-19. The CDR3 reads CSAVTGVEKLFF. CDR3 in DNA: TGCAGCGCCGTGACAGGGGTTGAAAAACTGTTTTTT. Full variable domain (missing parts from reference TRBV29-1 and TRBJ1-4): SAVISQKPSRDICQRGTSLTIQCQVDSQVTMMFWYRQQPGQSLTLIATANQGSEATYESGFVIDKFPISRPNLTFSTLTVSNMSPEDSSIYLCSAVTGVEKLFFGSGTQLSVL.